This TCR beta chain was captured in a study of T cell responses to AZD1222 COVID-19 vaccine. The method was immunoSEQ multiplex PCR; TCRdb's version includes in-frame clones alone and lacks a portion of them. This sample has 100,000 or so clones, with roughly 90% found just once. CDR1 is MGHRA, CDR2 YSYEKL, per germline. The length of the CDR3 is 13 residues. Trimming removed 1 base from V and 4 bases from J, with 7 bases in between. This TCR was sampled from an adult in good health. The chain employs TRBV4-1 and TRBJ1-2; D not resolved. This specimen was peripheral blood, taken on day 0 of AZD1222 vaccination. CDR3: CASSQGQLYGYTF. The CDR3 DNA follows: TGCGCCAGCAGCCAAGGGCAGCTCTATGGCTACACCTTC.